The 10 T cell receptor beta chains given below trace back to one sample, sequenced in a study of T cells in tuberculosis. TCRdb's table, derived via immunoSEQ multiplex PCR, lists solely in-frame clones and lacks some. The table has tens of thousands of clones, more than 90% seen once. Sequenced input: PBMCs. The receptors come from a donor aged 10 to 29 with latent tuberculosis or without tuberculosis infection.

The J gene is TRBJ2-1, the V gene TRBV29-1, with 7 positions matching TRBD1. Trimming at V came to 1 base and at J to 11 bases, leaving 14 bases not matched to a gene. CDR1 SQVTM and CDR2 ANQGSEA come from the germline V gene. The length of the CDR3 is 15 residues. The CDR3 loop reads CSVEGQGFPTDQQFF. Written as DNA, the CDR3 is TGCAGCGTTGAAGGACAGGGATTCCCTACCGACCAGCAGTTCTTC.

The chain recombines TRBV5-1 with TRBJ2-1, with 10 nucleotides matching TRBD2. Germline V CDR1 and CDR2: SGHRS, YFSETQ. The CDR3 has 17 residues. Trimming took 0 bases from V and 4 from J; bases not matched to a gene: 7. Written as DNA, the CDR3 is TGCGCCAGCAGCTTGGCCGTCACTAGCGGGAATTACAATGAGCAGTTCTTC. This sequence encodes CASSLAVTSGNYNEQFF.

The chain employs TRBV5-1 and TRBJ1-5; possible D gene TRBD1, 5 bases. The CDR3 loop spans 18 amino acids. The V and J ends lost 2 bases and 0 bases respectively, with 18 bases between them. From germline, CDR1 is SGHRS and CDR2 YFSETQ. The CDR3 sequence: CASSLVYVTVDSNQPQHF. DNA for the CDR3: TGCGCCAGCAGCTTAGTTTATGTGACAGTTGATAGCAATCAGCCCCAGCATTTT. The variable domain in full, completed from reference TRBV5-1 and TRBJ1-5, reads KAGVTQTPRYLIKTRGQQVTLSCSPISGHRSVSWYQQTPGQGLQFLFEYFSETQRNKGNFPGRFSGRQFSNSRSEMNVSTLELGDSALYLCASSLVYVTVDSNQPQHFGDGTRLSIL.

This clone has only one observation. The V gene is TRBV25-1, the J gene TRBJ1-1, with no clear D. Germline V lookup: CDR1 MGHDK, CDR2 SYGVNS. The CDR3 runs 13 residues. Trimming cost V 5 bases and J 3 bases, with 10 bases left between them. The CDR3 is CASSRGGDTEAFF. CDR3 bases: TGTGCCAGCAGTCGGGGTGGGGACACTGAAGCTTTCTTT.

The chain employs TRBV6-1 and TRBJ1-2; no firm D call. The CDR3 is 16 residues long. V lost 1 base and J lost 5, with 17 bases in between. Germline loops: CDR1 MNHNS, CDR2 SASEGT. The CDR3 sequence is CASSEGLNLYLYGYTF. CDR3 bases: TGTGCCAGCAGTGAAGGACTGAACCTATACCTATATGGCTACACCTTC.

V is TRBV5-8 and J is TRBJ1-3; D unresolved. Germline assignment: CDR1 SGHTS and CDR2 YDEGEE. This CDR3 contains 20 residues. V was clipped by 1 base and J by 0 bases, with 23 bases between them. The CDR3 protein is CASSLRTLLGIPNSGNTIYF. CDR3 bases: TGTGCCAGCAGCTTGAGGACTTTACTAGGGATTCCGAACTCTGGAAACACCATATATTTT.

The genes are TRBV5-1 and TRBJ2-7; 9 nucleotides agree with TRBD2. The germline gives CDR1 SGHRS, CDR2 YFSETQ. V dropped 5 bases and J dropped 4; count of bases not matched to a gene: 10. This CDR3 spans 15 amino acids. CDR3 amino acids: CASRMGPAGGYEQYF. CDR3 nucleotide sequence: TGCGCCAGCAGAATGGGACCGGCGGGGGGGTACGAGCAGTACTTC.

This chain connects TRBV2 to TRBJ1-2; perhaps TRBD1 as D (5 bases). Germline V gives CDR1 SNHLY, CDR2 FYNNEI. The germline V and J ends were trimmed by 7 bases and 6 bases, with 15 bases remaining between them. The CDR3 extends over 13 amino acids. In DNA, the CDR3 is TGTGCCAGCAAACGCGGGACGATTGATGGCTACACCTTC. As protein: CASKRGTIDGYTF.

The table lists this clone with a count of one. This sequence joins TRBV5-1 and TRBJ2-2; D gene unclear. V was pared by 2 bases and J by 1 base, with 9 bases between. The CDR3 has 15 amino acids. Germline CDR1 is SGHRS and CDR2 is YFSETQ. The CDR3 DNA reads TGCGCCAGCAGCTTCGCCCCCGGGAACACCGGGGAGCTGTTTTTT. It translates to CASSFAPGNTGELFF.

The chain uses TRBV7-8 and TRBJ2-2; TRBD2 agrees at 10 bases. V lost 3 bases, J lost 3 bases, and 4 bases stayed unmatched. Per germline, CDR1 SGHVS and CDR2 FQNEAQ. This CDR3 contains 16 residues. This CDR3 is CASSFPLAGYTGELFF. CDR3 coding DNA: TGTGCCAGCAGCTTCCCACTAGCGGGGTACACCGGGGAGCTGTTTTTT.